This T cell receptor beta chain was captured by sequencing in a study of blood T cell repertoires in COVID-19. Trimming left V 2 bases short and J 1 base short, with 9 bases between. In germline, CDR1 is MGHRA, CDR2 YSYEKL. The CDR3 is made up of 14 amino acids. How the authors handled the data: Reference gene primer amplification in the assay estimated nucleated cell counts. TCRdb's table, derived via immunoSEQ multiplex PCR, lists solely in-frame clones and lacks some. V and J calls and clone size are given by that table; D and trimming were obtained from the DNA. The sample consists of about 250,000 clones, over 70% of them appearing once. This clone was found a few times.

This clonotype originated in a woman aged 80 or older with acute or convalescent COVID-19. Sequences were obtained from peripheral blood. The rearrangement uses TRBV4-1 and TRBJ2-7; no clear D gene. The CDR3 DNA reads TGCGCCAGCAGCCAACTACTCGGTTCCTACGAGCAGTACTTC. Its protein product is CASSQLLGSYEQYF.